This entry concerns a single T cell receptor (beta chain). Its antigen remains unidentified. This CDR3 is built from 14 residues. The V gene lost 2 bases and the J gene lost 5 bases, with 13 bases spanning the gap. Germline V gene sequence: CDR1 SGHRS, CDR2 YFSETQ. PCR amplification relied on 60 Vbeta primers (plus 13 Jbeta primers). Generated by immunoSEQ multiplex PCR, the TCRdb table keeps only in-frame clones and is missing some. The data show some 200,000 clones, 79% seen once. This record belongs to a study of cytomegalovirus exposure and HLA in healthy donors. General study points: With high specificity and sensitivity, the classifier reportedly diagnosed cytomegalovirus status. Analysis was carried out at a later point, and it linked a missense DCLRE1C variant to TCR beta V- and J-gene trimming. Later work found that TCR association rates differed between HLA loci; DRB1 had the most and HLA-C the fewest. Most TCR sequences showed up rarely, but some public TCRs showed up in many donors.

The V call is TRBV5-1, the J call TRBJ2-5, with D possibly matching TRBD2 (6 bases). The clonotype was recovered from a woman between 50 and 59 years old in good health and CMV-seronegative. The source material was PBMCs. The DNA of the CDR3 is TGCGCCAGCAGCTTACGGGGTGCGGGGGAGACCCAGTACTTC. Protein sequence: CASSLRGAGETQYF.